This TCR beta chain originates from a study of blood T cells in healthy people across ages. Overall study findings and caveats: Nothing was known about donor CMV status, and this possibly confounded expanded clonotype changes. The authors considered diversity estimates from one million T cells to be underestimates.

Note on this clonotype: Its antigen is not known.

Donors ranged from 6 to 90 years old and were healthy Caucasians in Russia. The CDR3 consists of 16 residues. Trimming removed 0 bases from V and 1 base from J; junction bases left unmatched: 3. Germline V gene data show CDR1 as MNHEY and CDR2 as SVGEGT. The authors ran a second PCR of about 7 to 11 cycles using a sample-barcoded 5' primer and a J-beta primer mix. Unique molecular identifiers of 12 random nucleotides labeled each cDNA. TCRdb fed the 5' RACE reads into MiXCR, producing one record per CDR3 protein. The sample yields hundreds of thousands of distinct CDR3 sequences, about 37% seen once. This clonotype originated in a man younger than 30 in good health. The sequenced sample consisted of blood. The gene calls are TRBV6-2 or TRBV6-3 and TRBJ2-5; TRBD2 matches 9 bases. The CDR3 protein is CASSYSRGGSQETQYF. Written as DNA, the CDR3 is TGTGCCAGCAGTTACTCGCGGGGGGGCTCCCAAGAGACCCAGTACTTC.